This T cell receptor (beta chain) was profiled in a study of control samples from healthy donors and cancer patients. Using immunoSEQ multiplex PCR, the repertoire was profiled, and TCRdb retains in-frame clones only, with some absent. The sample lists 25,000 to 30,000 clones, roughly 89% seen once, with 1.5% to 2% in the top ten. CDR1 is MNHEY and CDR2 is SMNVEV in the germline V gene (reference sequence). The CDR3 has 20 amino acids. The ends lost 1 base at V and 2 bases at J; junction bases unmatched: 17. The sequencing sample was made of PBMCs. The TCR was taken from a woman in her 40s with lung cancer. The chain joins TRBV27 to TRBJ2-1; TRBD1 aligns across 7 bases. The CDR3 nucleotides read TGTGCCAGCAGTTTATTTGGGAGACAGGGAGCAAGGGGTCCCTACAATGAGCAGTTCTTC. Translated: CASSLFGRQGARGPYNEQFF.